Below, one T cell receptor (beta chain) is given with its context. The CDR3 consists of 14 residues. Per germline, CDR1 LNHDA and CDR2 SQIVND (reference sequence). Trimming removed 5 bases from V and 2 bases from J, with 13 bases in between. Per the authors' pipeline: Nucleated cell counts were estimated from reference gene primer amplification. Libraries were prepared by immunoSEQ multiplex PCR; TCRdb keeps only in-frame clonotypes and omits some of them. V and J calls and clone size are as listed in that table; D and trimming were resolved from the DNA. The sample records roughly 250,000 clones, 88% being singletons. This entry belongs to a study of blood T cell repertoires in COVID-19. Study at large: Nucleic acid was either cDNA or gDNA, and it came from T cells, B-cell-depleted T cells, or PBMCs.

The chain employs TRBV19 and TRBJ2-7; tentative D call: TRBD1 (7 bases). This clonotype was sampled from a woman aged 40 to 50 who had recovered from COVID-19. The sample taken for sequencing was peripheral blood. This CDR3 is CASSASRGAYEQYF. CDR3 in DNA: TGTGCCAGTAGTGCGTCCAGGGGGGCCTACGAGCAGTACTTC.